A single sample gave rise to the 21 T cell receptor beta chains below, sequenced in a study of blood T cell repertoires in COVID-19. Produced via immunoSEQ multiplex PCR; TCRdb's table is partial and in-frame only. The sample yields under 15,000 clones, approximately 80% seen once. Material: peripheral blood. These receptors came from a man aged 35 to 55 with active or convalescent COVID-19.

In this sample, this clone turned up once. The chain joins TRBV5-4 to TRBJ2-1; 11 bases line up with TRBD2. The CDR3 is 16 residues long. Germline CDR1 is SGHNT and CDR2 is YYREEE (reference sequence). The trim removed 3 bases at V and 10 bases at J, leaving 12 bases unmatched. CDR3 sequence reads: CASSSRTSGPSGEQFF. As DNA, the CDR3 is TGTGCCAGCAGCTCGAGGACTAGCGGGCCATCAGGGGAGCAGTTCTTC.

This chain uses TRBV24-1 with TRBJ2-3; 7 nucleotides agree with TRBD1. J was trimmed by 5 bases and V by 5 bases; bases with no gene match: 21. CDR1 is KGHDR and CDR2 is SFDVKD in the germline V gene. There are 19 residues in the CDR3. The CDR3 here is CATSGPGFRSGGRIDTQYF. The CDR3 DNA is TGTGCCACCAGTGGCCCCGGTTTTCGGTCAGGGGGTCGGATAGATACGCAGTATTTT.

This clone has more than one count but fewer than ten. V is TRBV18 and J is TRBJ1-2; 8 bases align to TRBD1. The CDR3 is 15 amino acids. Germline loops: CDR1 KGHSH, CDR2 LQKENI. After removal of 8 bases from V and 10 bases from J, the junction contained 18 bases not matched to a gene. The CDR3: CASTTTAGGSLDYTF. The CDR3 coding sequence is TGTGCCAGCACAACCACGGCAGGGGGCTCATTGGACTACACCTTC.

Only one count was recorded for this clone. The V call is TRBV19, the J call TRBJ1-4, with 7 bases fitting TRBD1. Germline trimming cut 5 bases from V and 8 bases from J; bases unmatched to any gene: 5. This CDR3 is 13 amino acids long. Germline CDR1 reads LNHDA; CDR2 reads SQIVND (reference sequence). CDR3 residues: CASSRGTDEKLFF. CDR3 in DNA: TGTGCCAGTAGTCGTGGGACAGACGAAAAACTGTTTTTT.

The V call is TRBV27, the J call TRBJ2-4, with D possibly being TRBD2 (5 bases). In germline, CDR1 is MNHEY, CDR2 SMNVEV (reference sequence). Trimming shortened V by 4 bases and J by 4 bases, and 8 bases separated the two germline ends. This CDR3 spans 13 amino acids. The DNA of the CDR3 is TGTGCCAGCAGTTCGCCGGGGAAAAACATTCAGTACTTC. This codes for CASSSPGKNIQYF.

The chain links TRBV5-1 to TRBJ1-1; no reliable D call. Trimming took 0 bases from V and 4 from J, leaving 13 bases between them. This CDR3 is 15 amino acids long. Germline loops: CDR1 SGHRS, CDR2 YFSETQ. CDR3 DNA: TGCGCCAGCAGCTTGGCTCAGGTATCTGGCACTGAAGCTTTCTTT. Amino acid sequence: CASSLAQVSGTEAFF.

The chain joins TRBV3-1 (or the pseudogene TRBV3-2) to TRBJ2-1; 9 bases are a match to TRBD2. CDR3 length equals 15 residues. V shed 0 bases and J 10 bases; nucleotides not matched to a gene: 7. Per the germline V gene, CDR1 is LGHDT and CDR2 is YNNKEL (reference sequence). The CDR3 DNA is TGTGCCAGCAGCCAAGACTTTAGCGGGAGAATCGAGCAGTTCTTC. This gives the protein CASSQDFSGRIEQFF.

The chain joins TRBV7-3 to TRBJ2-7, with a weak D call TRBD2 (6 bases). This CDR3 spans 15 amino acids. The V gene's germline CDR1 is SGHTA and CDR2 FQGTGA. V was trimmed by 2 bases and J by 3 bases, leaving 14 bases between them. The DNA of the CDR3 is TGTGCCAGCAGCTTAGCCGCGGGATCGGACTACGAGCAGTACTTC. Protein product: CASSLAAGSDYEQYF.

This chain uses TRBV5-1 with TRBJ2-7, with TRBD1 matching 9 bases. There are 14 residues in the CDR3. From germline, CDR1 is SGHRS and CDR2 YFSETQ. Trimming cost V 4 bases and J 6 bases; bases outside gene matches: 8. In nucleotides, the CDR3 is TGCGCCAGCAGCGGGGGACAGGGTCCCCCCGAGCAGTACTTC. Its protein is CASSGGQGPPEQYF.

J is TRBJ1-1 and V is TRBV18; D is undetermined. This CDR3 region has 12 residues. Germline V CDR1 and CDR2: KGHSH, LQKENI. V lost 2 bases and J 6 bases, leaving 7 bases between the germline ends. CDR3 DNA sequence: TGTGCCAGCTCACCAAGGAGTTCTGAAGCTTTCTTT. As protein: CASSPRSSEAFF.

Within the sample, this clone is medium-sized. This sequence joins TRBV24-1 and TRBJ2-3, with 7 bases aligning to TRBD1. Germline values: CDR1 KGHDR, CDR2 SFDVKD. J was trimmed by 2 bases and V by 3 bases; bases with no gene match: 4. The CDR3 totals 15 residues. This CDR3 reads CATSDRDSITDTQYF. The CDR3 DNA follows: TGTGCCACCAGTGATCGGGACAGTATCACAGATACGCAGTATTTT.

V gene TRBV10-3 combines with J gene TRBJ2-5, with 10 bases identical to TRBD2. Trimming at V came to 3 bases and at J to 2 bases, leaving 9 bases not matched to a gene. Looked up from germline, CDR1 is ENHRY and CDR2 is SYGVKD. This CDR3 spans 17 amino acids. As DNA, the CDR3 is TGTGCCATCAGTGAAGGAGGGGGAGCGGGGGGGCAAGAGACCCAGTACTTC. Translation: CAISEGGGAGGQETQYF.

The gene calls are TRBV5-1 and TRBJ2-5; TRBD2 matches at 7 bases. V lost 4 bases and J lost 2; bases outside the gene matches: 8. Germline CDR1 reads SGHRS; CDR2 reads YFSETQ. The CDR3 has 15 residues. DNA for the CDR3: TGCGCCAGCAGCGCCGCGGGAGTAGGGCAAGAGACCCAGTACTTC. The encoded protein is CASSAAGVGQETQYF.

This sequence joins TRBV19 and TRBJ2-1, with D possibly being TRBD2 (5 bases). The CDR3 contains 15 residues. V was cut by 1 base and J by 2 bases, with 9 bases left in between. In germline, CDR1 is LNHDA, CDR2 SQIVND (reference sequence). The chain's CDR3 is CASSIGRTPYNEQFF. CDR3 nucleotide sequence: TGTGCCAGTAGTATAGGGAGGACGCCCTACAATGAGCAGTTCTTC.

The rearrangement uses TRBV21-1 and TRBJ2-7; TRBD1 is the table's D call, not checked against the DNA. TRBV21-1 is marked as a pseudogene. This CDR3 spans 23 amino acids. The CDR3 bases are TGTGCCAGCAGCAAAGCGGGGACAGGGGGCTCGGTTTTCGAGCGGGAGATATCCTACGAGCAGTACTTC. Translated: CASSKAGTGGSVFEREISYEQYF.

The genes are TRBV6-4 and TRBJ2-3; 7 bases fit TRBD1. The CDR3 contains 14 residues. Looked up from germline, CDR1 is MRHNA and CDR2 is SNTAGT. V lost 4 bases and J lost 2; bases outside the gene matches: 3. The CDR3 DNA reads TGTGCCAGCAGTGGGGGACAGTCCACAGATACGCAGTATTTT. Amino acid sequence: CASSGGQSTDTQYF.

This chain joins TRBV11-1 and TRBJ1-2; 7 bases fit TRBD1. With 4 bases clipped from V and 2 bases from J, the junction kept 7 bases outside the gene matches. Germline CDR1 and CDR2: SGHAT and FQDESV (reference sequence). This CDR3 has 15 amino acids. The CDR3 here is CASSWGQFTNYGYTF. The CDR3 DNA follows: TGTGCCAGCAGCTGGGGACAGTTTACCAACTATGGCTACACCTTC. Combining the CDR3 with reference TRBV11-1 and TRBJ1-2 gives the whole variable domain EAEVAQSPRYKITEKSQAVAFWCDPISGHATLYWYRQILGQGPELLVQFQDESVVDDSQLPKDRFSAERLKGVDSTLKIQPAELGDSAMYLCASSWGQFTNYGYTFGSGTRLTVV.

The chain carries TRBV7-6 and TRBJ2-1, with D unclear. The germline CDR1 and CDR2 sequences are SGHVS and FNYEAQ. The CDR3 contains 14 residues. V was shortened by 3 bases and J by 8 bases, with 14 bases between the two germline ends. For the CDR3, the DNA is TGTGCCAGCAGCTTGGATCGAGGTGGTTATGAGCAGTTCTTC. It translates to CASSLDRGGYEQFF. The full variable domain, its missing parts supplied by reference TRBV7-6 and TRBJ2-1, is GAGVSQSPRYKVTKRGQDVALRCDPISGHVSLYWYRQALGQGPEFLTYFNYEAQQDKSGLPNDRFSAERPEGSISTLTIQRTEQRDSAMYRCASSLDRGGYEQFFGPGTRLTVL.

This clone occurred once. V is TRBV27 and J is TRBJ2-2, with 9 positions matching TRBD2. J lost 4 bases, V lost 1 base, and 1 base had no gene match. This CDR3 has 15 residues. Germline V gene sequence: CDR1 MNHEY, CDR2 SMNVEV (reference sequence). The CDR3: CASSLLGLATGELFF. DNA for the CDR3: TGTGCCAGCAGTTTATTGGGACTAGCCACCGGGGAGCTGTTTTTT.

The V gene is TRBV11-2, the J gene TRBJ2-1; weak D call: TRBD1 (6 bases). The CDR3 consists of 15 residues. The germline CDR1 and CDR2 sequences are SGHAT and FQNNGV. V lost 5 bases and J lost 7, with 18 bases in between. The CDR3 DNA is TGTGCCAGCAGCCCATACGCAGCAGGGGAGAATGAGCAGTTCTTC. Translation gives CASSPYAAGENEQFF.

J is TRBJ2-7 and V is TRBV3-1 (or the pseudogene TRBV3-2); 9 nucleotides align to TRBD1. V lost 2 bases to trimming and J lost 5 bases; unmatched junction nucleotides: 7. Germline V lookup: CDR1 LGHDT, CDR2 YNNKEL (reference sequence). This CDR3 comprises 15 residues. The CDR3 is CASSQRDRGFNEQYF. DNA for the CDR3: TGTGCCAGCAGCCAAAGAGACAGGGGGTTCAACGAGCAGTACTTC.